Listed here are 25 T cell receptor beta chains from one sample, sequenced in a study of T-cell memory formation after mild COVID-19. MiXCR was run by TCRdb on the 5' RACE reads, yielding one entry per CDR3 protein. This table holds approximately 240,000 distinct CDR3 sequences, around 17% found once. Sequencing was performed on PBMCs or a T cell subset sorted from them (not recorded which). The origin of the receptors is a man younger than 35 who had mild COVID-19 (a few samples of this study predate the infection). Cell type and time point are not known.

The table lists this clonotype with many counts. The V gene is TRBV5-1, the J gene TRBJ2-5; 7 bases match TRBD2. Germline V gene lookup returns CDR1 SGHRS and CDR2 YFSETQ. The ends lost 5 bases at V and 5 bases at J; junction bases unmatched: 15. The CDR3 loop spans 16 amino acids. DNA of the CDR3: TGCGCCAGCAGTCGCGGTAACTCGGGGGGAATGGAGACCCAGTACTTC. Translating gives CASSRGNSGGMETQYF.

This clonotype was recorded a few times. The rearrangement joins TRBV10-2 to TRBJ2-5; 9 bases are shared with TRBD1. Germline trimming cut 6 bases from V and 5 bases from J; bases unmatched to any gene: 7. This CDR3 has 14 amino acids. Germline lookup yields CDR1 WSHSY and CDR2 SAAADI. CDR3 amino acids: CASREQGAGETQYF. The CDR3 DNA reads as TGCGCCAGCAGGGAACAGGGGGCTGGGGAGACCCAGTACTTC.

The chain links TRBV2 to TRBJ1-5; 8 nucleotides line up with TRBD1. Trimming at V came to 7 bases and at J to 5 bases, leaving 4 bases not matched to a gene. Germline CDR1 and CDR2: SNHLY and FYNNEI. The CDR3 is 13 amino acids. The CDR3 sequence is CASTGQEYQPQHF. The DNA of the CDR3 is TGTGCCAGCACGGGACAGGAGTATCAGCCCCAGCATTTT.

The CDR3 here is CASSLGGTGNSVQYV. The CDR3 DNA sequence: TGTGCCAGCAGCTTAGGCGGGACAGGGAATTCGGTGCAGTACGTC. The chain recombines TRBV7-2 with TRBJ2-7, with TRBD1 matching 9 bases. Germline V gene lookup returns CDR1 SGHTA and CDR2 FQGNSA. With V trimmed by 1 base and J by 9 bases, 10 bases remained unmatched. This CDR3 has 15 amino acids.

In its sample, this clonotype was seen a few times. The V gene is TRBV5-4, the J gene TRBJ1-1; perhaps TRBD1 as D (5 bases). V shed 4 bases and J shed 1 base, with 14 bases lying between them. Germline V lookup: CDR1 SGHNT, CDR2 YYREEE (reference sequence). The CDR3 has 15 amino acids. The CDR3 nucleotides read TGTGCCAGCAGCCCGGGGGGGACCACGAACACTGAAGCTTTCTTT. This gives the protein CASSPGGTTNTEAFF.

The chain is built from TRBV6-5 and TRBJ2-5, with 7 bases that match TRBD2. There are 16 residues in the CDR3. Germline assignment: CDR1 MNHEY and CDR2 SVGAGI. The junction had 7 bases not matched to a gene; V was cut back by 1 base and J by 2 bases. CDR3 sequence: CASSYWGGGRQETQYF. The CDR3 DNA reads as TGTGCCAGCAGTTACTGGGGCGGGGGTCGTCAAGAGACCCAGTACTTC.

The chain employs TRBV7-8 and TRBJ2-5; D uncertain. CDR1 and CDR2 (germline): SGHVS, FQNEAQ. This CDR3 is 12 amino acids long. V lost 6 bases, J lost 5 bases, and 10 bases lay in between. CDR3 in DNA: TGTGCCAGCAGTTCCGAATTTGAGACCCAGTACTTC. It codes for CASSSEFETQYF.

Regarding this clonotype: The junction does not match germline at one end; this may be a read error. The V and J genes are TRBV20-1 and TRBJ2-2; possible D gene TRBD2, 6 bases. There are 14 residues in the CDR3. CDR1 and CDR2 (germline): DFQATT, SNEGSKA (reference sequence). The CDR3 coding sequence is TGCAGTGCTAGTATTTCGCGGGGCACCGGGGACCTGTTTTTT. This encodes CSASISRGTGDLFF.

This clonotype has just a few counts. This chain uses TRBV29-1 with TRBJ2-1; possible D gene TRBD1, 5 bases. Trimming stripped 7 bases from V and 2 bases from J, with 9 bases between. The germline V gene has CDR1 SQVTM and CDR2 ANQGSEA. This CDR3 spans 12 amino acids. CDR3 bases: TGCAGCGCCAGGGCTACCTACAATGAGCAGTTCTTC. It codes for CSARATYNEQFF.

The table lists this clonotype with a few counts. The genes are TRBV10-3 and TRBJ2-5; the match to TRBD2 covers 15 bases. The CDR3 has 15 amino acids. Germline CDR1 reads ENHRY; CDR2 reads SYGVKD. Trimming cost V 6 bases and J 2 bases; bases outside gene matches: 1. The CDR3 loop reads CAIRGLAGGQETQYF. Written as DNA, the CDR3 is TGTGCCATCAGAGGACTAGCGGGGGGGCAAGAGACCCAGTACTTC.

This sequence joins TRBV6-4 and TRBJ2-1, with 9 nucleotides matching TRBD2. The CDR3 is 15 residues long. The J segment lost 6 bases and the V segment lost 6 bases, leaving 9 bases of the junction unmatched. The V gene's germline CDR1 is MRHNA and CDR2 SNTAGT. CDR3: CASSLTSGRTNEQFF. The DNA of the CDR3 is TGTGCCAGCAGCCTTACTAGCGGGCGAACCAATGAGCAGTTCTTC.

The rearrangement links TRBV27 to TRBJ1-1, with D perhaps TRBD1 (5 bases). The CDR3 is 17 amino acids. V was trimmed by 0 bases and J by 3 bases, leaving 17 bases between them. Germline V lookup: CDR1 MNHEY, CDR2 SMNVEV (reference sequence). The CDR3 sequence: CASSLSGFWGVDTEAFF. The CDR3 region has the DNA TGTGCCAGCAGTTTATCGGGATTTTGGGGGGTCGACACTGAAGCTTTCTTT.

In its sample, this clonotype was seen a few times. The gene calls are TRBV18 and TRBJ1-6, with a tentative D call TRBD1 (6 bases). The CDR3 runs 13 residues. With 2 bases removed from V and 11 bases from J, the gap between germline ends came to 10 bases. Per the germline V gene, CDR1 is KGHSH and CDR2 is LQKENI. As DNA, the CDR3 is TGTGCCAGCTCACCAGACAGGCAAACACCCCTCCACTTT. Its protein is CASSPDRQTPLHF.

J is TRBJ2-2 and V is TRBV29-1; D is uncertain. CDR1 is SQVTM, CDR2 ANQGSEA, per germline. This CDR3 is built from 12 residues. Deletions cut 2 bases from V and 3 bases from J, with 4 bases between. The CDR3 bases are TGCAGCGTTGAACAGTACACCGGGGAGCTGTTTTTT. It is translated as CSVEQYTGELFF.

The CDR3, as DNA: TGCGCCAGCAGTCAGACAGGGTCGGGAGAGACCCAGTACTTC. The encoded protein is CASSQTGSGETQYF. J is TRBJ2-5 and V is TRBV5-1; 7 bases map to TRBD1. CDR1 and CDR2 from the germline V gene are SGHRS and YFSETQ. Trimming at V came to 5 bases and at J to 4 bases, leaving 8 bases not matched to a gene. The CDR3 consists of 14 residues.

The table lists this clonotype with a few counts. V is TRBV12-3 or TRBV12-4 and J is TRBJ2-7; D is possibly TRBD1 or TRBD2 (5 bases each). The CDR3 runs to 14 residues. V was cut by 6 bases and J by 2 bases, with 14 bases left in between. The CDR3 reads CASRLGTVTYEQYF. Here the CDR3 DNA reads TGTGCCAGCAGACTAGGGACGGTAACCTACGAGCAGTACTTC.

This clonotype was picked up a small number of times. The chain employs TRBV20-1 and TRBJ2-7; D remains ambiguous. Trimming removed 3 bases from V and 2 bases from J, with 11 bases in between. Germline CDR1 reads DFQATT; CDR2 reads SNEGSKA (reference sequence). The CDR3 loop spans 13 amino acids. DNA of the CDR3: TGCAGTGCTAGGACATCTCCTACCTACGAGCAGTACTTC. It codes for CSARTSPTYEQYF.

In its sample, this clonotype was seen many times. The J gene is TRBJ2-1, the V gene TRBV7-6; 7 nucleotides agree with TRBD2. V gave up 7 bases and J gave up 4 bases; unmatched junction bases: 13. CDR1 and CDR2 (germline): SGHVS, FNYEAQ. The CDR3 totals 16 residues. This CDR3 is CASTLQVGTTYNEQFF. CDR3 nucleotides: TGTGCCAGCACCCTCCAGGTCGGGACTACATACAATGAGCAGTTCTTC.

This clonotype appeared a few times. The chain combines TRBV6-5 with TRBJ1-2; 7 nucleotides match TRBD1. CDR1 is MNHEY, CDR2 SVGAGI, per germline. The junction had 5 bases not matched to a gene; V was cut back by 5 bases and J by 2 bases. This CDR3 has 14 residues. The CDR3 DNA is TGTGCCAGCAGTAAGCCGACAGGGAACTATGGCTACACCTTC. Translated, it gives CASSKPTGNYGYTF.

This clonotype occurred a few times. The V call is TRBV7-7, the J call TRBJ2-1, with TRBD1 identical over 7 bases. The germline V gene has CDR1 SSHAT and CDR2 FNYEAQ (reference sequence). With 5 bases clipped from V and 3 bases from J, the junction kept 7 bases outside the gene matches. The CDR3 is 15 residues long. The CDR3 reads CASSPDRVDYNEQFF. In nucleotides, the CDR3 is TGTGCCAGCAGCCCAGACAGGGTCGACTACAATGAGCAGTTCTTC. Combining the CDR3 with reference TRBV7-7 and TRBJ2-1 gives the whole variable domain GAGVSQSPRYKVTKRGQDVTLRCDPISSHATLYWYQQALGQGPEFLTYFNYEAQPDKSGLPSDRFSAERPEGSISTLTIQRTEQRDSAMYRCASSPDRVDYNEQFFGPGTRLTVL.

The chain uses TRBV3-1 and TRBJ1-1; 7 positions match TRBD1. In germline, CDR1 is LGHDT, CDR2 YNNKEL (reference sequence). CDR3 length: 15 residues. The ends lost 4 bases at V and 4 bases at J; junction bases unmatched: 9. CDR3 in DNA: TGTGCCAGCAGCCTAGAGAACAGGGGTGGCACTGAAGCTTTCTTT. It specifies CASSLENRGGTEAFF.

This rearrangement joins TRBV29-1 to TRBJ2-3; TRBD1 matches at 7 bases. With 7 bases clipped from V and 0 bases from J, the junction kept 7 bases outside the gene matches. CDR1 is SQVTM, CDR2 ANQGSEA, per germline. The CDR3 has 14 residues. The CDR3, as DNA: TGCAGCGGTAGGACAGGTACTAGCACAGATACGCAGTATTTT. Amino acids: CSGRTGTSTDTQYF.

This clonotype was recorded at least ten times. V gene TRBV12-3 or TRBV12-4 combines with J gene TRBJ2-5; D is possibly TRBD2 (6 bases). Trimming removed 4 bases at V and 1 base at J, with 10 bases between. The CDR3 has 14 residues. CDR3 coding DNA: TGTGCCAGCAGTTATAGCGGCAGCCAAGAGACCCAGTACTTC. The encoded protein is CASSYSGSQETQYF.

V is TRBV3-1 and J is TRBJ2-3; unclear D gene. Germline V gene sequence: CDR1 LGHDT, CDR2 YNNKEL (reference sequence). This CDR3 is 11 amino acids long. V was shortened by 6 bases and J by 8 bases, with 9 bases between the two germline ends. The CDR3 spells CASRGAGTQYF. As DNA, the CDR3 is TGTGCCAGCAGGGGCGCAGGTACGCAGTATTTT.

This clonotype was recorded a few times. The CDR3 bases are TGTGCCACCAGCAGAGGTCGGGGGGGTGAAACTAATCAGCCCCAGCATTTT. This encodes CATSRGRGGETNQPQHF. J is TRBJ1-5 and V is TRBV15, with D tentatively TRBD1 (5 bases). Germline assignment: CDR1 LNHNV and CDR2 YYDKDF (reference sequence). Trimming shortened V by 1 base and J by 4 bases, and 17 bases separated the two germline ends. The CDR3 is 17 amino acids.